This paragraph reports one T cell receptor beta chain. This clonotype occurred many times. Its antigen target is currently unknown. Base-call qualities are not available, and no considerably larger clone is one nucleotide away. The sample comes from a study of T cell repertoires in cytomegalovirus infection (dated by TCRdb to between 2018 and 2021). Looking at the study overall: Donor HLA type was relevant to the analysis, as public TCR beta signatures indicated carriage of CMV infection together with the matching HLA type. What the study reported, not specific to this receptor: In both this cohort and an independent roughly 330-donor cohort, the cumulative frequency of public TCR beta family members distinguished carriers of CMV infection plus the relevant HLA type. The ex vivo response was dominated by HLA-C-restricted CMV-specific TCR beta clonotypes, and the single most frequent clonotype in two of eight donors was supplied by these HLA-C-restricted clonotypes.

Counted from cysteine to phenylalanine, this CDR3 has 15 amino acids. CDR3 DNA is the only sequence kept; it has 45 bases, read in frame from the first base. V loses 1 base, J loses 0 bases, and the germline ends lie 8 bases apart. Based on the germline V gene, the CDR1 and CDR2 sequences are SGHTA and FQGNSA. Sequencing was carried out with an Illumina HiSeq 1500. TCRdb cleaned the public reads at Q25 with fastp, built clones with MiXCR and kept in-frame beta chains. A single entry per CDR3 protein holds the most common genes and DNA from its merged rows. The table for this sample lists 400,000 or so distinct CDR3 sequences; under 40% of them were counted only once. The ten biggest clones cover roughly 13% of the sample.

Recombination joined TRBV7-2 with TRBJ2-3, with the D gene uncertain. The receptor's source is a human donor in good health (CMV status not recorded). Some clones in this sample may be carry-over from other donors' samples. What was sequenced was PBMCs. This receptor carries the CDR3 CASSLVSSSTDTQYF. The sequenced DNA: TGTGCCAGCAGCTTAGTGAGCTCTAGCACAGATACGCAGTATTTT.